This TCR beta chain originates from a study of T cells in Graves' hyperthyroidism and ophthalmopathy. For the study at large: Peripheral blood was secured at the point of initial diagnosis, before any treatment. Study-level findings and limits: Blood samples included most of the expanded thyroid clonotypes exceeding 0.001.

Those with hyperthyroidism were 18 to 65 years old, newly diagnosed, and ill for under 2 months. Diagnosing involved the use of clinical symptoms, serum thyroxine and TRAb, thyroid ultrasound and orbital computed tomography. Ten or more counts support this clonotype. Its antigen is currently unknown. Amplification of TCR beta CDR3 regions was performed using RNA transcripts as template. The TCR CDR3 first-round RT-PCR relied on the HTBI primer set. TCRdb passed the multiplex PCR reads through MiXCR, listing each CDR3 protein once. The table records approximately 700,000 distinct CDR3 sequences, about a sixth of them present only once. Sequencing used blood. The sequence derives from a man between 18 and 35 years old with Graves' hyperthyroidism.

CDR3 sequence (DNA): TGCGCCAGCAGCAGGGCAGAAGCCCCCTACGAGCAGTACTTC. It translates to CASSRAEAPYEQYF. The chain uses TRBV5-1 and TRBJ2-7; D unresolved. Per germline, CDR1 SGHRS and CDR2 YFSETQ. The CDR3 loop spans 14 amino acids. Trimming pared 4 bases from V and 2 bases from J, leaving 13 bases between. Complete variable domain (other parts from reference TRBV5-1 and TRBJ2-7): KAGVTQTPRYLIKTRGQQVTLSCSPISGHRSVSWYQQTPGQGLQFLFEYFSETQRNKGNFPGRFSGRQFSNSRSEMNVSTLELGDSALYLCASSRAEAPYEQYFGPGTRLTVT.